These 6 T cell receptor beta chains share one sample of origin, sequenced in a study of T cells in localized non-small cell lung cancer. Data came from immunoSEQ multiplex PCR; TCRdb stores just in-frame clones and leaves some out. The sample includes 75,000 to 80,000 clones, 88% seen only once; the top ten take 20%. Sample: peripheral blood, taken before any cancer treatment. The receptors stem from a woman aged 35-75 years with stage I squamous cell lung carcinoma.

The chain recombines TRBV19 with TRBJ1-4; possibly TRBD1 for D (6 bases). Germline V gene data show CDR1 as LNHDA and CDR2 as SQIVND (reference sequence). The germline V and J ends were trimmed by 7 bases and 2 bases, with 17 bases remaining between them. CDR3 size: 16 residues. The CDR3 nucleotides read TGTGCCAGTAACTGGCGGGGGGCGCCCACTAATGAAAAACTGTTTTTT. Translation: CASNWRGAPTNEKLFF.

The chain carries TRBV6-6 and TRBJ2-1, with 7 bases identical to TRBD1. The V and J ends lost 6 bases and 4 bases, in that order; junction bases with no gene match: 12. CDR1 MNHNY and CDR2 SVGAGI come from the germline V gene (reference sequence). The CDR3 covers 16 residues. The CDR3 nucleotides are TGTGCCAGCAGGAAGGGACAGCCGTTCTCGTACAATGAGCAGTTCTTC. It encodes CASRKGQPFSYNEQFF.

The sample holds one count of this clone. The V and J genes are TRBV7-2 and TRBJ2-5; 9 positions match TRBD2. V shed 5 bases, J shed 4 bases, and the junction held 11 bases outside the gene matches. There are 16 residues in the CDR3. Germline lookup yields CDR1 SGHTA and CDR2 FQGNSA. CDR3 in amino acids: CASSPGGSGGGETQYF. The CDR3 nucleotides are TGTGCCAGCAGCCCTGGGGGTAGCGGGGGAGGAGAGACCCAGTACTTC.

The sample holds a few counts of this clone. V and J are TRBV6-5 and TRBJ1-6, with no clear D. Germline assignment: CDR1 MNHEY and CDR2 SVGAGI. CDR3 length: 14 residues. The V end was cut by 4 bases, the J end by 1 base, with 5 bases between. The CDR3 DNA reads TGTGCCAGCAGTTTCACGTCCTATAATTCACCCCTCCACTTT. Its translation is CASSFTSYNSPLHF.

The chain recombines TRBV9 with TRBJ1-1; 7 nucleotides match TRBD1. The CDR3 loop spans 16 amino acids. V gave up 3 bases and J gave up 0 bases; unmatched junction bases: 8. The germline CDR1 and CDR2 sequences are SGDLS and YYNGEE. The DNA for the CDR3 is TGTGCCAGCAGCGCGGACAGGAGGAACATGAACACTGAAGCTTTCTTT. Translated: CASSADRRNMNTEAFF.

This chain links TRBV9 with TRBJ1-1; TRBD1 aligns across 8 bases. Germline CDR1 SGDLS, CDR2 YYNGEE. This CDR3 comprises 14 residues. J was trimmed by 1 base and V by 5 bases; bases with no gene match: 4. CDR3 sequence: CASSWGTGNTEAFF. CDR3 sequence (DNA): TGTGCCAGCAGTTGGGGGACAGGGAACACTGAAGCTTTCTTT.